What follows describes a single TCR beta chain. This specimen comes from a study of blood T cell repertoires in COVID-19. Study-level information: Spain, Italy and the United States supplied samples that represented acute and convalescent COVID-19.

CDR3 size: 14 residues. CDR1 and CDR2 from the germline V gene are SGHKS and YYEKEE (reference sequence). The ends lost 4 bases at V and 6 bases at J; junction bases unmatched: 9. Authors' methods: Reference gene primer amplification yielded estimated nucleated cell counts. Some clones are missing from TCRdb's copy, which holds only in-frame ones; the method was immunoSEQ multiplex PCR. For V, J and clone size, that table is used; D and trimming come from the DNA. Of about 90,000 clones detected, 65% to 90% appear once; the ten largest clones hold approximately 1.3%. The chain has TRBV5-5 and TRBJ2-7; 8 bases fit TRBD2. The source material was peripheral blood. The sequence was obtained from a man aged 80 or over with active or convalescent COVID-19. The CDR3 DNA follows: TGTGCCAGCAGCAACGAGCGGGGGAGAGGCGAGCAGTACTTC. Protein: CASSNERGRGEQYF. Drawing the rest from reference TRBV5-5 and TRBJ2-7, the complete variable domain is DAGVTQSPTHLIKTRGQQVTLRCSPISGHKSVSWYQQVLGQGPQFIFQYYEKEERGRGNFPDRFSARQFPNYSSELNVNALLLGDSALYLCASSNERGRGEQYFGPGTRLTVT.